This T cell receptor (beta chain) emerged from a study of T-cell reconstitution after alpha-beta-depleted transplantation in children. The study, taken as a whole, reports: The study traced high day-60 TCRbeta diversity in some patients to surviving recipient T cells and thymic progenitors.

For TCRbeta, the library was prepared with unique molecular identifiers. MiXCR, run by TCRdb on the PCR reads, gives a single entry per CDR3 protein. The sample contains 200,000 to 250,000 distinct CDR3 sequences, roughly 10% of which appear only once. Trimming cost V 2 bases and J 2 bases; bases outside gene matches: 6. The germline V gene has CDR1 MDHEN and CDR2 SYDVKM. This CDR3 comprises 15 residues. This clonotype was seen at least ten times. Its target is not known. The receptor was derived from a child less than two years old with acute myeloid leukemia, due to receive a stem cell transplant. The material sequenced was PBMCs, taken before TCRalphabeta/CD19-depleted stem cell transplant. V gene TRBV28 combines with J gene TRBJ2-7, with 7 nucleotides matching TRBD1. The CDR3 DNA follows: TGTGCCAGCAGTTTAGTTGGGACAGACACCTACGAGCAGTACTTC. Protein: CASSLVGTDTYEQYF.